Presented here are 3 T cell receptor beta chains from one specimen sequenced in a study of tumor and adjacent non-tumor tissue in lung cancer. The library came from three nested PCR rounds adapted from ARM-PCR protocols. One entry per CDR3 protein, called by TCRdb with MiXCR from the multiplex PCR reads. The sample lists 50,000 to 60,000 distinct CDR3 sequences; 74% were seen once. No cell sorting was done before RNA was extracted from the tissue. More than 3 cm separated this lung sample from the edge of the tumor. The sequenced sample was distant non-tumor lung tissue. These receptor sequences come from a woman in her fifties or sixties with non-small cell lung cancer.

This chain joins TRBV12-3 or TRBV12-4 and TRBJ2-3; 10 positions match TRBD1. Trimming cost V 2 bases and J 12 bases; bases outside gene matches: 14. CDR3 length: 16 amino acids. The CDR3 protein is CASSLTGTGATDAQYF. The CDR3 DNA follows: TGTGCCAGCAGTTTAACCGGGACAGGGGCGACAGATGCACAGTATTTT.

At least ten counts were recorded for this clonotype. The CDR3 region is CASSGTSAYEQYF. The CDR3 nucleotides are TGCGCCAGCAGCGGGACTAGCGCCTACGAGCAGTACTTC. V and J are TRBV5-1 and TRBJ2-7; 10 nucleotides align to TRBD2. There are 13 residues in the CDR3. Looked up from germline, CDR1 is SGHRS and CDR2 is YFSETQ. V shed 4 bases, J shed 2 bases, and the junction held 0 bases outside the gene matches.

This clonotype was detected only once. The missing conserved phenylalanine or tryptophan at the end of this CDR3 makes a read error likely. The chain carries TRBV4-2 and TRBJ2-7; D not resolved. The CDR3 totals 15 residues. Germline CDR1 and CDR2: LGHNA and YNFKEQ. In DNA, the CDR3 is TGTGCCAGTAGCCGACTTTTATCTTCCAACTACGAGCAGTACCTC. Its protein product is CASSRLLSSNYEQYL.